This T cell receptor (beta chain) emerged from a study of blood T cell repertoires in COVID-19. Study-level background: From the United States, Italy and Spain came samples of acute and convalescent COVID-19. The analysed material was cDNA or gDNA that came from T cells, B-cell-depleted T cells, or PBMCs.

Germline CDR1 and CDR2: SGHAT and FQNNGV. V was trimmed by 3 bases and J by 1 base, leaving 6 bases between them. CDR3 size: 13 residues. As originally analysed: It was from reference gene primer amplification that nucleated cell counts were estimated. Sequenced by immunoSEQ multiplex PCR; TCRdb stores in-frame clones only, minus some. V and J calls and clone size are given by that table; D and trimming were obtained from the DNA. The sample records approximately 170,000 clones, under 90% being singletons. The gene calls are TRBV11-2 and TRBJ1-1; no clear D. Material for sequencing was peripheral blood. The sequence was obtained from a woman of 80 years or more with active or convalescent COVID-19. The CDR3 region is CASSFGGNTEAFF. The CDR3 DNA sequence: TGTGCCAGCAGCTTCGGAGGGAACACTGAAGCTTTCTTT.